Presented here are 26 T cell receptor beta chains from one specimen sequenced in a study of blood T cell repertoires in COVID-19 (dated by TCRdb to about 2020). Libraries were made using the immunoSEQ multiplex PCR assay. Entries here come from immuneACCESS through TCRdb and include only in-frame sequences with V and J called. Some clones fail to appear in such tables; in the studies checked, an unresolved V gene covers under half of the shortfall, and the cause of the remainder is unknown. The sample table contains roughly 120,000 clones; only one count was recorded for around 70% of them. The ten largest clones add up to 6% of the sample. The sequenced sample consisted of peripheral blood. Receptor source: an older man with COVID-19, enrolled during active disease.

The rearrangement uses TRBV28 and TRBJ2-1; 11 positions match TRBD2. V shed 10 bases, J shed 6 bases, and the junction held 5 bases outside the gene matches. The CDR3 runs 13 residues. Germline-derived CDR1 and CDR2 are MDHEN and SYDVKM. The CDR3 sequence is CAIPGTSGNEQFF. DNA for the CDR3: TGTGCCATCCCCGGGACTAGCGGCAATGAGCAGTTCTTC.

This clone was observed a few times. This chain joins TRBV7-3 and TRBJ2-6; perhaps TRBD1 as D (6 bases). This CDR3 has 16 amino acids. Germline CDR1 is SGHTA and CDR2 is FQGTGA. The ends were cut back, 1 base at V and 2 bases at J, with 9 bases in the middle. CDR3 coding DNA: TGTGCCAGCAGCTTAATGGGGGCGGCTGGGGCCAACGTCCTGACTTTC. Its protein is CASSLMGAAGANVLTF. Based on the CDR3 plus reference TRBV7-3 and TRBJ2-6, the full variable domain is GAGVSQTPSNKVTEKGKYVELRCDPISGHTALYWYRQSLGQGPEFLIYFQGTGAADDSGLPNDRFFAVRPEGSVSTLKIQRTERGDSAVYLCASSLMGAAGANVLTFGAGSRLTVL.

The chain employs TRBV28 and TRBJ2-2, with a tentative D call TRBD1 (5 bases). The V end lost 2 bases, the J end lost 2 bases, and 12 bases lay between the germline ends. This CDR3 is 16 amino acids long. The germline V gene encodes CDR1 MDHEN and CDR2 SYDVKM. CDR3 sequence reads: CASSLRVRENTGELFF. The CDR3 bases are TGTGCCAGCAGTTTAAGAGTCAGGGAAAACACCGGGGAGCTGTTTTTT.

The genes are TRBV19 and TRBJ1-5; D gene ambiguous. CDR1 and CDR2 from the germline V gene are LNHDA and SQIVND (reference sequence). Trimming removed 4 bases at V and 5 bases at J, with 9 bases between. This CDR3 has 13 residues. In DNA, the CDR3 is TGTGCCAGTAGTACCTCACAGTATCAGCCCCAGCATTTT. Residues: CASSTSQYQPQHF.

V is TRBV3-1 (or the pseudogene TRBV3-2) and J is TRBJ1-4; D possibly corresponds to TRBD1 (6 bases). V was cut by 1 base and J by 7 bases, with 10 bases left in between. This CDR3 is built from 14 residues. Looked up from germline, CDR1 is LGHDT and CDR2 is YNNKEL (reference sequence). The CDR3 DNA reads as TGTGCCAGCAGCCAAGGGAACAGGGTTGAAAAACTGTTTTTT. This sequence encodes CASSQGNRVEKLFF.

V and J are TRBV24-1 and TRBJ2-1, with 7 bases matching TRBD2. CDR1 and CDR2 (germline): KGHDR, SFDVKD. The trim removed 0 bases at V and 12 bases at J, leaving 10 bases unmatched. This CDR3 spans 15 amino acids. The CDR3 sequence: CATSDLSGNPLGQFF. CDR3 in DNA: TGTGCCACCAGTGATTTGAGCGGGAACCCACTGGGGCAGTTCTTC.

This sequence joins TRBV5-1 and TRBJ2-2; 7 bases are shared with TRBD1. The trim removed 0 bases at V and 4 bases at J, leaving 9 bases unmatched. CDR3 size: 17 residues. In germline, CDR1 is SGHRS, CDR2 YFSETQ. CDR3 in amino acids: CASSLVATGAGTGELFF. CDR3 in DNA: TGCGCCAGCAGCTTGGTGGCCACAGGGGCGGGCACCGGGGAGCTGTTTTTT.

V gene TRBV18 combines with J gene TRBJ2-5; D possibly corresponds to TRBD1 (6 bases). The CDR3 is made up of 13 amino acids. Germline V gene sequence: CDR1 KGHSH, CDR2 LQKENI. Trimming pared 6 bases from V and 1 base from J, leaving 9 bases between. CDR3 region: CASSRGPQETQYF. The CDR3 region has the DNA TGTGCCAGCTCCAGGGGCCCCCAAGAGACCCAGTACTTC.

The V and J genes are TRBV2 and TRBJ2-7; D may be TRBD2 (5 bases). This CDR3 is 12 amino acids long. Germline lookup yields CDR1 SNHLY and CDR2 FYNNEI. V dropped 7 bases and J dropped 0 bases, with 7 bases sitting between them. Written as DNA, the CDR3 is TGTGCCAGCAACCGGGGCTCCTACGAGCAGTACTTC. Protein product: CASNRGSYEQYF.

This sequence joins TRBV11-2 and TRBJ2-6, with D tentatively TRBD1 (6 bases). CDR1 SGHAT and CDR2 FQNNGV come from the germline V gene. The V end was cut by 1 base, the J end by 13 bases, with 20 bases between. CDR3 length equals 16 residues. The CDR3 protein is CASSLGVDSLSEVLTF. In DNA, the CDR3 is TGTGCCAGCAGCTTAGGCGTGGACAGCCTCTCCGAGGTCCTGACTTTC.

This chain connects TRBV3-1 (or the pseudogene TRBV3-2) to TRBJ2-3, with D perhaps matching TRBD2 (7 bases). Germline values: CDR1 LGHDT, CDR2 YNNKEL (reference sequence). CDR3 length: 16 residues. The V gene lost 4 bases and the J gene lost 3 bases, with 17 bases spanning the gap. The chain's CDR3 is CASSPTKGRGTDTQYF. DNA for the CDR3: TGTGCCAGCAGCCCCACAAAGGGGAGGGGGACAGATACGCAGTATTTT.

V and J are TRBV27 and TRBJ2-7, with 11 bases fitting TRBD2. The CDR3 runs 14 residues. V lost 5 bases, J lost 6 bases, and 6 bases stayed unmatched. The germline CDR1 and CDR2 sequences are MNHEY and SMNVEV (reference sequence). The CDR3 is CASSPGLAGLEQYF. CDR3 sequence (DNA): TGTGCCAGCAGTCCTGGACTAGCGGGCCTCGAGCAGTACTTC.

The V call is TRBV19, the J call TRBJ1-5; possible D gene TRBD1, 6 bases. CDR3 size: 17 residues. V was pared by 7 bases and J by 1 base, with 20 bases between. CDR1 and CDR2 (germline): LNHDA, SQIVND (reference sequence). Here the CDR3 reads CASTTFVGGLSNQPQHF. CDR3 nucleotides: TGTGCCAGTACCACCTTTGTCGGGGGGCTGAGCAATCAGCCCCAGCATTTT.

The rearrangement links TRBV9 to TRBJ1-3; TRBD1 matches 8 bases. The germline V gene encodes CDR1 SGDLS and CDR2 YYNGEE. Trimming cost V 3 bases and J 9 bases; bases outside gene matches: 8. The CDR3 loop spans 14 amino acids. CDR3 loop: CASSEGQATGTIYF. CDR3 sequence (DNA): TGTGCCAGCAGCGAGGGACAGGCCACCGGCACCATATATTTT.

This clone has only a few counts. V gene TRBV6-5 combines with J gene TRBJ1-1; D gene unclear. The CDR3 covers 15 residues. Trimming took off 2 bases at V and 5 bases at J, with 15 bases between the two ends. The V gene's germline CDR1 is MNHEY and CDR2 SVGAGI. CDR3 region: CASSYQPSTGTEAFF. CDR3 bases: TGTGCCAGCAGTTACCAACCAAGCACGGGGACTGAAGCTTTCTTT.

The chain couples TRBV30 to TRBJ2-3; 9 nucleotides line up with TRBD1. Germline V gives CDR1 GTSNPN, CDR2 SVGIG (reference sequence). With 3 bases clipped from V and 5 bases from J, the junction kept 6 bases outside the gene matches. This CDR3 contains 14 residues. CDR3 amino acids: CAWSRQGVVDTQYF. CDR3 nucleotide sequence: TGTGCCTGGAGCCGACAGGGGGTGGTAGATACGCAGTATTTT.

The CDR3 loop is CASSYSMTQETQYF. The CDR3 DNA follows: TGTGCCAGCAGTTACTCAATGACACAAGAGACCCAGTACTTC. The chain is built from TRBV6-2 or TRBV6-3 and TRBJ2-5; D gene unclear. From germline, CDR1 is MNHEY and CDR2 SVGEGT. The CDR3 consists of 14 residues. Trimming cost V 0 bases and J 2 bases, with 7 bases left between them.

This chain uses TRBV4-1 with TRBJ2-3, with 8 positions matching TRBD2. The CDR3 is made up of 16 amino acids. Germline CDR1 is MGHRA and CDR2 is YSYEKL. V shed 1 base and J 1 base; nucleotides not matched to a gene: 4. The CDR3, as DNA: TGCGCCAGCAGCCAAGCCTTGACTAGCGGCACAGATACGCAGTATTTT. It yields the protein CASSQALTSGTDTQYF.

This chain uses TRBV19 with TRBJ1-5; the D gene is possibly TRBD1 (6 bases). Germline assignment: CDR1 LNHDA and CDR2 SQIVND (reference sequence). The germline V and J ends were trimmed by 6 bases and 7 bases, with 22 bases remaining between them. This CDR3 comprises 16 residues. Here the CDR3 DNA reads TGTGCCAGTAGATTCGGGACACAGCCAAGGGGACAGCCCCAGCATTTT. It codes for CASRFGTQPRGQPQHF.

This clone was observed a single time. A read error may explain this, as a much larger clone is one base away. This chain connects TRBV28 to TRBJ1-1; the match to TRBD1 covers 7 bases. Trimming at V came to 1 base and at J to 4 bases, leaving 0 bases not matched to a gene. Germline CDR1 MDHEN, CDR2 SYDVKM. This CDR3 is 13 amino acids long. CDR3: CASSLSGGTEAFF. Written as DNA, the CDR3 is TGTGCCAGCAGTTTATCAGGGGGCACTGAAGCTTTCTTT.

V gene TRBV21-1 combines with J gene TRBJ1-5. TRBV21-1 is shown as a pseudogene. This CDR3 contains 9 residues. CDR3 DNA sequence: TGTGCCAGGTCGTCGCCCCAGCATTTT. This gives the protein CARSSPQHF.

The gene calls are TRBV28 and TRBJ1-1, with 8 positions matching TRBD1. The V segment lost 5 bases and the J segment 11 bases; nucleotides outside the gene matches: 13. The CDR3 has 14 residues. Per germline, CDR1 MDHEN and CDR2 SYDVKM. The CDR3 loop is CASSPTTGVGRAFF. The CDR3, as DNA: TGTGCCAGCAGTCCCACGACAGGGGTCGGTCGGGCTTTCTTT.

The rearrangement links TRBV27 to TRBJ2-5; the match to TRBD2 covers 9 bases. The CDR3 contains 17 residues. In germline, CDR1 is MNHEY, CDR2 SMNVEV (reference sequence). J was trimmed by 4 bases and V by 3 bases; bases with no gene match: 12. CDR3: CASSFRGAASGVETQYF. The CDR3 DNA is TGTGCCAGCAGTTTCCGAGGTGCTGCTAGCGGGGTAGAGACCCAGTACTTC.

This clone was recorded at least ten times. The gene calls are TRBV5-4 and TRBJ2-5, with 7 bases lining up with TRBD2. Germline values: CDR1 SGHNT, CDR2 YYREEE (reference sequence). J gave up 0 bases and V 4 bases, and 9 bases lay outside the gene matches. The CDR3 consists of 16 residues. The CDR3 nucleotides read TGTGCCAGCAGCATCATTTCGGGACTATACCAAGAGACCCAGTACTTC. Translation gives CASSIISGLYQETQYF.

This chain connects TRBV5-1 to TRBJ1-1, with 7 bases that match TRBD1. J gave up 8 bases and V 2 bases, and 24 bases lay outside the gene matches. CDR3 length: 19 amino acids. In germline, CDR1 is SGHRS, CDR2 YFSETQ. The CDR3 protein is CASSLQGIGYTERQREAFF. CDR3 in DNA: TGCGCCAGCAGCTTACAGGGGATAGGCTACACAGAGCGTCAAAGGGAAGCTTTCTTT.

This clone was detected only a few times. The chain has TRBV19 and TRBJ1-5; D remains ambiguous. The CDR3 is made up of 15 amino acids. The ends were cut back, 2 bases at V and 6 bases at J, with 14 bases in the middle. CDR1 is LNHDA, CDR2 SQIVND, per germline (reference sequence). CDR3 DNA sequence: TGTGCCAGTAGTATAATTACAGTTTTGAGTCAGCCCCAGCATTTT. Its protein is CASSIITVLSQPQHF.